A single sample gave rise to the 20 T cell receptor beta chains below, sequenced in a study of blood T cells in healthy people across ages. Sample-barcoded 5' priming and a J-beta primer mix drove a second PCR of 7 to 11 cycles. TCRdb re-called the 5' RACE reads through MiXCR, storing one row per CDR3 protein. The repertoire consists of 1.6 million or so distinct CDR3 sequences, with around 36% occurring once and the leading ten covering around 11%. Sample: blood. These receptors all stem from a woman aged 30 to 39 in good health.

A note on this clonotype: With a much larger clone just one base away, this may be a read error. This sequence joins TRBV7-3 and TRBJ2-1, with D possibly being TRBD2 (7 bases). Germline loops: CDR1 SGHTA, CDR2 FQGTGA. The V end was cut by 5 bases, the J end by 1 base, with 15 bases between. CDR3 length: 16 amino acids. The CDR3 reads CASSLIRGGSYNEQFF. CDR3 nucleotides: TGTGCCAGCAGCCTCATTAGGGGGGGGTCCTACAATGAGCAGTTCTTC.

This clonotype was seen a few times. The chain is built from TRBV9 and TRBJ2-3, with TRBD2 identical over 10 bases. The CDR3 contains 16 residues. Germline CDR1 and CDR2: SGDLS and YYNGEE. V dropped 6 bases and J dropped 2; count of bases not matched to a gene: 9. DNA of the CDR3: TGTGCCAGCAATTCCCCACTAGCGGGGTTCACAGATACGCAGTATTTT. It yields the protein CASNSPLAGFTDTQYF.

This clonotype has a handful of counts. The chain joins TRBV5-1 to TRBJ2-3; 8 nucleotides match TRBD2. Trimming took 4 bases from V and 5 from J; bases not matched to a gene: 18. The CDR3 is made up of 18 amino acids. CDR1 and CDR2 (germline): SGHRS, YFSETQ. This CDR3 is CASSPNAIAAGEGDTQYF. The CDR3 DNA sequence: TGCGCCAGCAGCCCAAATGCTATAGCAGCGGGAGAAGGAGATACGCAGTATTTT.

The chain uses TRBV20-1 and TRBJ2-3; 14 bases fit TRBD2. Trimming removed 3 bases from V and 9 bases from J; junction bases left unmatched: 8. This CDR3 comprises 15 residues. CDR1 is DFQATT, CDR2 SNEGSKA, per germline (reference sequence). Here the CDR3 reads CSASDGTSGGITQYF. CDR3 nucleotide sequence: TGCAGTGCTAGCGACGGGACTAGCGGGGGTATAACGCAGTATTTT.

This chain links TRBV6-1 with TRBJ2-3; TRBD2 is a possible D gene (5 bases). Deletions cut 7 bases from V and 3 bases from J, with 14 bases between. The CDR3 contains 14 residues. CDR1 is MNHNS, CDR2 SASEGT, per germline. CDR3 coding DNA: TGTGCCAGCACCGCGAGGGTTAGTACAGATACGCAGTATTTT. Translating it yields CASTARVSTDTQYF.

The table lists this clonotype with a few counts. The chain is built from TRBV6-4 and TRBJ2-4; the D gene could be TRBD1 or TRBD2 (6 bases each). The J call may be faulty, since TRBJ2-7 better matches the DNA end. This CDR3 contains 13 residues. Germline V gives CDR1 MRHNA, CDR2 SNTAGT. The CDR3 region has the DNA TGTGCCAGCGGCAGTGAGGGGGGATACGAGCAGTACTTC. Its protein product is CASGSEGGYEQYF.

The chain has TRBV3-1 and TRBJ2-3, with D unresolved. Looked up from germline, CDR1 is LGHDT and CDR2 is YNNKEL (reference sequence). V was shortened by 0 bases and J by 0 bases, with 7 bases between the two germline ends. CDR3 length: 15 amino acids. CDR3 region: CASSQDTKSTDTQYF. The CDR3, as DNA: TGTGCCAGCAGCCAAGATACGAAGAGCACAGATACGCAGTATTTT.

J is TRBJ1-1 and V is TRBV5-6; D perhaps matches TRBD1 (5 bases). The CDR3 runs 17 residues. V gave up 4 bases and J gave up 3 bases, with 22 bases separating them. Germline CDR1 is SGHDT and CDR2 is YYEEEE. In DNA form, the CDR3 reads TGTGCCAGCAGCACCCGTTCGGGGGGATTTCGGGACACTGAAGCTTTCTTT. It is translated as CASSTRSGGFRDTEAFF.

The V call is TRBV20-1, the J call TRBJ2-1; the match to TRBD2 covers 8 bases. V shed 8 bases and J 4 bases; nucleotides not matched to a gene: 7. CDR1 DFQATT and CDR2 SNEGSKA come from the germline V gene (reference sequence). This CDR3 is 13 amino acids long. The CDR3 coding sequence is TGCAGTCCCAGGACTAGCAAGTACAATGAGCAGTTCTTC. It yields the protein CSPRTSKYNEQFF.

This clonotype appeared a few times. The J gene is TRBJ2-3, the V gene TRBV20-1; weak D call: TRBD2 (5 bases). Trimming shortened V by 5 bases and J by 4 bases, and 19 bases separated the two germline ends. Per germline, CDR1 DFQATT and CDR2 SNEGSKA (reference sequence). The CDR3 is made up of 15 amino acids. CDR3 DNA sequence: TGCAGTGCTTCCCCGGGGTGGCCGGGTGCAGATACGCAGTATTTT. This sequence encodes CSASPGWPGADTQYF.

This clonotype appeared a few times. The chain links TRBV6-5 to TRBJ2-5; D is undetermined. Germline CDR1 MNHEY, CDR2 SVGAGI. V dropped 7 bases and J dropped 4 bases, with 16 bases sitting between them. The CDR3 is 14 amino acids. This CDR3 is CASTSWEEGETQYF. CDR3 bases: TGTGCCAGCACCAGTTGGGAAGAAGGAGAGACCCAGTACTTC.

The genes are TRBV14 and TRBJ2-1, with 11 bases that match TRBD2. V lost 0 bases, J lost 9 bases, and 10 bases stayed unmatched. Germline V gene sequence: CDR1 SGHDN, CDR2 FVKESK. This CDR3 is 17 amino acids long. CDR3: CASSQEKGTSGSPEQFF. The CDR3, as DNA: TGTGCCAGCAGCCAAGAGAAGGGAACTAGCGGGAGTCCTGAGCAGTTCTTC. The complete variable domain, with remaining parts taken from reference TRBV14 and TRBJ2-1, reads EAGVTQFPSHSVIEKGQTVTLRCDPISGHDNLYWYRRVMGKEIKFLLHFVKESKQDESGMPNNRFLAERTGGTYSTLKVQPAELEDSGVYFCASSQEKGTSGSPEQFFGPGTRLTVL.

A note on this clonotype: One end of the junction does not line up with germline, which may come from a read error. The chain links TRBV5-1 to TRBJ2-6, with a possible D match to TRBD2 (5 bases). CDR1 and CDR2 from the germline V gene are SGHRS and YFSETQ. CDR3 length equals 17 residues. DNA of the CDR3: TGCGCCAGCAGCTCTGGACTGGCAAGCTCTGAGGCCAACGTCCTGACTTTC. It codes for CASSSGLASSEANVLTF.

The chain employs TRBV6-2 or TRBV6-3 and TRBJ1-2; D might be TRBD1 (5 bases). CDR1 and CDR2 from the germline V gene are MNHEY and SVGEGT. The CDR3 covers 16 residues. Trimming took 0 bases from V and 4 from J, leaving 15 bases between them. The CDR3 sequence: CASSYSPVGDSYGYTF. CDR3 DNA sequence: TGTGCCAGCAGTTACTCCCCAGTGGGGGATAGCTATGGCTACACCTTC.

This clonotype was seen repeatedly, ten times or more. This rearrangement joins TRBV6-6 to TRBJ2-5; D remains ambiguous. V gave up 8 bases and J gave up 2 bases, with 9 bases separating them. The germline V gene has CDR1 MNHNY and CDR2 SVGAGI (reference sequence). The CDR3 is 12 residues long. CDR3 loop: CASENPQETQYF. CDR3 nucleotides: TGTGCCAGCGAAAATCCACAAGAGACCCAGTACTTC.

J is TRBJ2-7 and V is TRBV20-1; the D is unclear. This CDR3 is 13 amino acids long. Deletions cut 3 bases from V and 3 bases from J, with 12 bases between. Per the germline V gene, CDR1 is DFQATT and CDR2 is SNEGSKA (reference sequence). CDR3 sequence reads: CSARRRQSYEQYF. The CDR3 nucleotides are TGCAGTGCTAGGAGGCGGCAAAGCTACGAGCAGTACTTC.

On this clonotype: A read error may produce the germline difference seen at one junction end. The J gene is TRBJ2-5, the V gene TRBV30; 9 bases align to TRBD1. Germline lookup yields CDR1 GTSNPN and CDR2 SVGIG (reference sequence). The CDR3 consists of 11 residues. CDR3 sequence: CSGQGGETQYF. The DNA for the CDR3 is TGCTCGGGACAGGGCGGGGAGACCCAGTACTTC.

The gene calls are TRBV20-1 and TRBJ1-2; the D gene is possibly TRBD1 (6 bases). The CDR3 consists of 14 residues. Trimming removed 5 bases from V and 7 bases from J, with 20 bases in between. The germline V gene has CDR1 DFQATT and CDR2 SNEGSKA (reference sequence). DNA for the CDR3: TGCAGTGCTCGCAACACAGGGTTTTCATCTGGCTACACCTTC. Translation gives CSARNTGFSSGYTF.

In this sample, this clonotype turned up a few times. V usage is TRBV5-1 and J usage is TRBJ1-1; a possible D gene is TRBD1 (5 bases). This CDR3 comprises 14 residues. Germline assignment: CDR1 SGHRS and CDR2 YFSETQ. Deletions cut 0 bases from V and 4 bases from J, with 10 bases between. The CDR3 bases are TGCGCCAGCAGCTTGGAGGCGCAGGGCACTGAAGCTTTCTTT. This codes for CASSLEAQGTEAFF.

The genes are TRBV9 and TRBJ1-2; 7 positions match TRBD1. The CDR3 is 15 amino acids. V shed 0 bases and J 1 base; nucleotides not matched to a gene: 3. Germline V gives CDR1 SGDLS, CDR2 YYNGEE. The CDR3 sequence is CASSVGDRDNYGYTF. CDR3 bases: TGTGCCAGCAGCGTAGGGGACAGAGATAACTATGGCTACACCTTC.